These 12 T cell receptor beta chains came from one sample sequenced in a study of cytomegalovirus exposure and HLA in healthy donors. A multiplex PCR was run with 60 Vbeta primers and 13 Jbeta primers. The protocol was immunoSEQ multiplex PCR, while the TCRdb copy is restricted to in-frame clones and leaves out a portion. Altogether 140,000 to 150,000 clones are present, around 66% being singletons, with the ten largest covering around 6.3%. The sample consisted of PBMCs. These TCRs come from a woman between 55 and 75 years old in good health and CMV-seronegative.

V usage is TRBV6-6 and J usage is TRBJ2-3; D is unresolved. V lost 2 bases, J lost 10 bases, and 13 bases lay in between. The CDR3 has 13 amino acids. Germline assignment: CDR1 MNHNY and CDR2 SVGAGI (reference sequence). The CDR3 loop is CASSYTTLFAQYF. CDR3 nucleotides: TGTGCCAGCAGTTACACTACCCTTTTTGCGCAGTATTTT.

The chain carries TRBV5-6 and TRBJ1-6; the match to TRBD1 covers 9 bases. The CDR3 has 17 residues. Germline CDR1 SGHDT, CDR2 YYEEEE. V lost 4 bases, J lost 0 bases, and 5 bases stayed unmatched. The CDR3 DNA reads TGTGCCAGCAGCGAAACAGGGGGCGCCTCCTATAATTCACCCCTCCACTTT. It specifies CASSETGGASYNSPLHF.

V and J are TRBV5-6 and TRBJ1-2; perhaps TRBD1 as D (5 bases). This CDR3 spans 15 amino acids. In germline, CDR1 is SGHDT, CDR2 YYEEEE. V lost 5 bases to trimming and J lost 7 bases, with 21 bases between them. CDR3 protein: CASRLGPGRSRGYTF. The CDR3 DNA reads as TGTGCCAGCAGACTGGGGCCAGGGAGGTCCCGTGGCTACACCTTC.

A remark on this clone: Other nucleotide sequences from this sample produce the same CDR3. The gene calls are TRBV11-2 and TRBJ1-1; possibly TRBD1 for D (5 bases). CDR3 length: 14 amino acids. The V gene's germline CDR1 is SGHAT and CDR2 FQNNGV. With 3 bases removed from V and 1 base from J, the gap between germline ends came to 9 bases. Here the CDR3 reads CASSFPGGNTEAFF. DNA of the CDR3: TGTGCCAGCAGCTTCCCGGGGGGGAACACTGAAGCTTTCTTT.

This chain links TRBV6-4 with TRBJ2-2; 8 bases line up with TRBD2. Per the germline V gene, CDR1 is MRHNA and CDR2 is SNTAGT. With 5 bases clipped from V and 6 bases from J, the junction kept 5 bases outside the gene matches. This CDR3 spans 14 amino acids. This chain's CDR3 is CASSKAGESGELFF. CDR3 nucleotide sequence: TGTGCCAGCAGTAAAGCGGGAGAGTCCGGGGAGCTGTTTTTT.

The rearrangement links TRBV9 to TRBJ2-1, with 7 bases matching TRBD1. Trimming at V came to 4 bases and at J to 0 bases, leaving 7 bases not matched to a gene. The CDR3 length is 16 residues. Germline lookup yields CDR1 SGDLS and CDR2 YYNGEE. CDR3 amino acids: CASSPRQGRSYNEQFF. DNA for the CDR3: TGTGCCAGCAGCCCCCGACAGGGACGCTCCTACAATGAGCAGTTCTTC. Combining the CDR3 with reference TRBV9 and TRBJ2-1 gives the whole variable domain DSGVTQTPKHLITATGQRVTLRCSPRSGDLSVYWYQQSLDQGLQFLIQYYNGEERAKGNILERFSAQQFPDLHSELNLSSLELGDSALYFCASSPRQGRSYNEQFFGPGTRLTVL.

This sequence joins TRBV7-2 and TRBJ2-5, with D uncertain. The CDR3 runs 13 residues. Looked up from germline, CDR1 is SGHTA and CDR2 is FQGNSA. The V gene lost 2 bases and the J gene lost 2 bases, with 6 bases spanning the gap. Here the CDR3 DNA reads TGTGCCAGCAGCTTAACTCTTCAAGAGACCCAGTACTTC. This translates into CASSLTLQETQYF.

This clone was seen a single time. This sequence joins TRBV9 and TRBJ2-2; the D is unclear. The CDR3 length is 16 residues. CDR1 and CDR2 from the germline V gene are SGDLS and YYNGEE. V was cut by 4 bases and J by 0 bases, with 13 bases left in between. The CDR3 region has the DNA TGTGCCAGCAGCCCGAGCAGTGACTCGAACACCGGGGAGCTGTTTTTT. Protein sequence: CASSPSSDSNTGELFF.

This chain connects TRBV7-2 to TRBJ2-5; 10 bases are a match to TRBD1. The CDR3 is 16 amino acids. The V and J ends lost 3 bases and 7 bases, in that order; junction bases with no gene match: 11. Germline CDR1 is SGHTA and CDR2 is FQGNSA. CDR3 sequence (DNA): TGTGCCAGCAGCTTGGGGGGGGCCGGACAGGGGGGGACCCAGTACTTC. Amino acid sequence: CASSLGGAGQGGTQYF. Drawing the rest from reference TRBV7-2 and TRBJ2-5, the complete variable domain is GAGVSQSPSNKVTEKGKDVELRCDPISGHTALYWYRQSLGQGLEFLIYFQGNSAPDKSGLPSDRFSAERTGGSVSTLTIQRTQQEDSAVYLCASSLGGAGQGGTQYFGPGTRLLVL.

The chain is built from TRBV7-8 and TRBJ2-2, with 7 bases fitting TRBD1. The CDR3 covers 16 residues. Looked up from germline, CDR1 is SGHVS and CDR2 is FQNEAQ. Losses at the gene ends were 3 bases for V and 5 bases for J; bases not matched to a gene: 9. The DNA for the CDR3 is TGTGCCAGCAGCTTGGGGACAGTCAGTGTGACCGGGGAGCTGTTTTTT. This translates into CASSLGTVSVTGELFF. The variable domain in full, with the rest retrieved from reference TRBV7-8 and TRBJ2-2, is GAGVSQSPRYKVAKRGQDVALRCDPISGHVSLFWYQQALGQGPEFLTYFQNEAQLDKSGLPSDRFFAERPEGSVSTLKIQRTQQEDSAVYLCASSLGTVSVTGELFFGEGSRLTVL.

The V and J genes are TRBV7-3 and TRBJ1-1; 7 bases are shared with TRBD1. The CDR3 sequence is 18 residues long. J gave up 1 base and V 5 bases, and 16 bases lay outside the gene matches. Germline loops: CDR1 SGHTA, CDR2 FQGTGA. The CDR3 loop is CASSLRQGAVRPNTEAFF. In DNA, the CDR3 is TGTGCCAGCAGCCTACGACAGGGTGCAGTGAGGCCGAACACTGAAGCTTTCTTT.

This chain connects TRBV9 to TRBJ2-1, with no clear D. This CDR3 is 14 amino acids long. Germline values: CDR1 SGDLS, CDR2 YYNGEE. V shed 1 base and J shed 4 bases, with 9 bases lying between them. CDR3 protein: CASSVSYGYNEQFF. The CDR3 DNA follows: TGTGCCAGCAGCGTATCTTACGGTTACAATGAGCAGTTCTTC.